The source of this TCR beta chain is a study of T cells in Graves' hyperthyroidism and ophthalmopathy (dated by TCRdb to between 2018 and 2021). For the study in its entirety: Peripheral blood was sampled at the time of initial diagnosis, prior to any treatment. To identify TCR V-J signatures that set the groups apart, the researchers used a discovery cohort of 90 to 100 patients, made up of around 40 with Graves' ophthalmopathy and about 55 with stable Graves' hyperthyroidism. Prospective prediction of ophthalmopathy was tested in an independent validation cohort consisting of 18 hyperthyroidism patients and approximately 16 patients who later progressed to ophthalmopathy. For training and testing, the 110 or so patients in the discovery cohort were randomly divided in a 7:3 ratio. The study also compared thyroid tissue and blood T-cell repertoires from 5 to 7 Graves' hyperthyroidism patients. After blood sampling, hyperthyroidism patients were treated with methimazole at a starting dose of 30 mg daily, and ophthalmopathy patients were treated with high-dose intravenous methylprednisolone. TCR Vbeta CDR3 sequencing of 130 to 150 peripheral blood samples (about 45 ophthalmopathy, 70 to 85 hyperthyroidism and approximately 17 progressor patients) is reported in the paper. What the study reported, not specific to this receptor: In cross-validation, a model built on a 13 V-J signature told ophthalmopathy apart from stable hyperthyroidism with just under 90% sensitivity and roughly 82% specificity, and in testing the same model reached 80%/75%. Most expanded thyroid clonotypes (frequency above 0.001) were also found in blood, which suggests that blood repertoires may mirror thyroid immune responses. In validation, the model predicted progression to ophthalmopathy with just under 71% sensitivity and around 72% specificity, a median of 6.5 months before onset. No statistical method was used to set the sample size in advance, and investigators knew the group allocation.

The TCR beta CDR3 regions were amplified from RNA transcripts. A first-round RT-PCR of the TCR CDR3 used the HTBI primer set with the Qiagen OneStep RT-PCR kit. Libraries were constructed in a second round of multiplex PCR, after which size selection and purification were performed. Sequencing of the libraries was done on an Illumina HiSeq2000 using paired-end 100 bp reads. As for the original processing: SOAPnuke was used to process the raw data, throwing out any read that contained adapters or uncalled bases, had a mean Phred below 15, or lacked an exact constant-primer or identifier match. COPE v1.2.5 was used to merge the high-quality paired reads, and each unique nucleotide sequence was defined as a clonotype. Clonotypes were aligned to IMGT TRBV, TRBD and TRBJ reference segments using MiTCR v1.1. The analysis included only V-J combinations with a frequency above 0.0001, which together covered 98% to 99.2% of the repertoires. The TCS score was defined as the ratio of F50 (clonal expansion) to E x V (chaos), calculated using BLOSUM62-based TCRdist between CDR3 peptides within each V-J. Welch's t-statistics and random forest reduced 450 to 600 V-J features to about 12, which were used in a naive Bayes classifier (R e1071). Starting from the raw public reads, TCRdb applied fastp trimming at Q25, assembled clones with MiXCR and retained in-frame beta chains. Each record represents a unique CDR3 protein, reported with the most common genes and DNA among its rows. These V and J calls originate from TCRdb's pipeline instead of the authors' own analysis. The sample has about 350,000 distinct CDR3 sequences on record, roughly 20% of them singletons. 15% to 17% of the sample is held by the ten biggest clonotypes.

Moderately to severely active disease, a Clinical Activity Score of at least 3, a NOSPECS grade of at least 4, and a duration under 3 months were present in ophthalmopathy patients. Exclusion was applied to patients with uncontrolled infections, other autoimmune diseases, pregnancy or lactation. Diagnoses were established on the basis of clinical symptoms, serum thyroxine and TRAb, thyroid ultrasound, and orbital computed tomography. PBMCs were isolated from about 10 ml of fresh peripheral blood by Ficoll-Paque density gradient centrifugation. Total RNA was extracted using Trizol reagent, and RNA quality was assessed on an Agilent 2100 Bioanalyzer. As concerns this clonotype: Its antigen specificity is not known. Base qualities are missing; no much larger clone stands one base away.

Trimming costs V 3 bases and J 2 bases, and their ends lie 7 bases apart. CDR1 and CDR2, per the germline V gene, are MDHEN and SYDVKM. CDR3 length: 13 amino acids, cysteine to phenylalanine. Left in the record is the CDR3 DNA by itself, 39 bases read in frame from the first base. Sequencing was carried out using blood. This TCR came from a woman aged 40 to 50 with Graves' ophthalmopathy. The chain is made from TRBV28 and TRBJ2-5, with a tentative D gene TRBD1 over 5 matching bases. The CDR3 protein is CASSFGHQETQYF. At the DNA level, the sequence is TGTGCCAGCAGTTTCGGACATCAAGAGACCCAGTACTTC.